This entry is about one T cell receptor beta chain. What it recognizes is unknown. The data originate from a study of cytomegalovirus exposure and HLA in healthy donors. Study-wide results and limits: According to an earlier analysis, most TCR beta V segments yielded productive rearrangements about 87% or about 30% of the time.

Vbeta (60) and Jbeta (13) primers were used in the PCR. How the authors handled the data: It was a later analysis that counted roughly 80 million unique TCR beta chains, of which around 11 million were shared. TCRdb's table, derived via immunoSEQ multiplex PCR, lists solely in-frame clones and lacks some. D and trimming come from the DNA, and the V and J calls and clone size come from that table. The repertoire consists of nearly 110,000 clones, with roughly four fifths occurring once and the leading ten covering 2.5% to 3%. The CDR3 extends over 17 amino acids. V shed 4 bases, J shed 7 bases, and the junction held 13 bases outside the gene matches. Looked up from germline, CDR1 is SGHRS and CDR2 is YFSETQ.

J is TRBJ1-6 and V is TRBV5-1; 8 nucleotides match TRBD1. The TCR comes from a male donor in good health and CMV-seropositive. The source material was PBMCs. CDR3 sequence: CASSPTPMGQDNSPLHF. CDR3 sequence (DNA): TGCGCCAGCAGCCCCACGCCCATGGGACAGGACAATTCACCCCTCCACTTT.